These 30 T cell receptor beta chains were all obtained from the same sample, sequenced in a study of type 1 regulatory T cells. MiXCR was run by TCRdb on the reads, yielding one entry per CDR3 protein. The sample consists of roughly 21,000 distinct CDR3 sequences, about half of them appearing once. Their recognized antigens are unknown. Sample: cultured T cells, either the whole culture or a sorted T cell fraction (not recorded which). The receptors derive from a human donor in good health.

This clonotype was counted between two and nine times. The chain employs TRBV10-3 and TRBJ1-1; TRBD1 matches at 10 bases. This CDR3 is built from 14 residues. The V and J ends lost 6 bases and 2 bases, in that order; junction bases with no gene match: 3. CDR1 ENHRY and CDR2 SYGVKD come from the germline V gene. As DNA, the CDR3 is TGTGCCATCAGACCGACAGGGGGCAACACTGAAGCTTTCTTT. This translates into CAIRPTGGNTEAFF.

This chain connects TRBV7-9 to TRBJ1-1; D not certain. This CDR3 is built from 14 residues. CDR1 and CDR2 from the germline V gene are SEHNR and FQNEAQ (reference sequence). The ends were cut back, 5 bases at V and 1 base at J, with 11 bases in the middle. The CDR3 nucleotides are TGTGCCAGCAGCCCACAGACACCGAACACTGAAGCTTTCTTT. It codes for CASSPQTPNTEAFF.

This clonotype turned up a few times. V and J are TRBV12-3 or TRBV12-4 and TRBJ1-2; D not certain. The CDR3 is 17 residues long. V was trimmed by 6 bases and J by 8 bases, leaving 28 bases between them. The DNA for the CDR3 is TGTGCCAGCAGCAACTCTCCCCGCCCTACCCTAGCGGGAGGCTACACCTTC. This sequence encodes CASSNSPRPTLAGGYTF.

CDR3 nucleotide sequence: TGTGCCAGCAGCTTGCAGCTTAGTGGTACCCAGTACTTC. This codes for CASSLQLSGTQYF. This rearrangement joins TRBV5-6 to TRBJ2-5; D is ambiguous. With 1 base removed from V and 8 bases from J, the gap between germline ends came to 12 bases. The length of the CDR3 is 13 residues. Germline values: CDR1 SGHDT, CDR2 YYEEEE.

By its share, this clonotype is medium-sized (0.01 to 0.1%). The V and J genes are TRBV12-3 or TRBV12-4 and TRBJ2-5; no clear D gene. V lost 2 bases, J lost 5 bases, and 3 bases lay in between. The CDR3 is 11 amino acids. CDR3 region: CASSLSETQYF. CDR3 DNA: TGTGCCAGCAGTTTATCTGAGACCCAGTACTTC.

This clonotype was picked up many times. The CDR3 sequence is CASSLVDRLGELFF. CDR3 in DNA: TGTGCCAGCAGTCTCGTCGACAGGTTGGGGGAGCTGTTTTTT. The rearrangement uses TRBV6-1 and TRBJ2-2; D is perhaps TRBD1 (6 bases). The CDR3 has 14 amino acids. The V gene's germline CDR1 is MNHNS and CDR2 SASEGT. V lost 5 bases and J 8 bases, leaving 15 bases between the germline ends.

The chain couples TRBV7-2 to TRBJ1-6; D call uncertain. V shed 1 base and J shed 9 bases, with 7 bases lying between them. Germline-derived CDR1 and CDR2 are SGHTA and FQGNSA. The CDR3 is 13 residues long. The DNA of the CDR3 is TGTGCCAGCAGCTTAGGGATAGTTTCACCCCTCCACTTT. Its protein is CASSLGIVSPLHF.

V is TRBV5-5 and J is TRBJ2-5; D is possibly TRBD1 (7 bases). The germline CDR1 and CDR2 sequences are SGHKS and YYEKEE (reference sequence). The ends were cut back, 5 bases at V and 2 bases at J, with 25 bases in the middle. The CDR3 length is 18 residues. The DNA for the CDR3 is TGTGCCAGCAGGGGGGGCAGGGGGTCCACAACTCCACAAGAGACCCAGTACTTC. Translation: CASRGGRGSTTPQETQYF.

This clonotype was seen once. The chain is built from TRBV28 and TRBJ2-7, with 8 bases that match TRBD2. The CDR3 has 15 amino acids. CDR1 is MDHEN and CDR2 is SYDVKM in the germline V gene. The V and J ends lost 5 bases and 4 bases, in that order; junction bases with no gene match: 10. The CDR3 spells CASSPAGTSKYEQYF. The CDR3 bases are TGTGCCAGCAGTCCTGCCGGGACTAGTAAGTACGAGCAGTACTTC. The whole variable domain, filled in from reference TRBV28 and TRBJ2-7, reads DVKVTQSSRYLVKRTGEKVFLECVQDMDHENMFWYRQDPGLGLRLIYFSYDVKMKEKGDIPEGYSVSREKKERFSLILESASTNQTSMYLCASSPAGTSKYEQYFGPGTRLTVT.

This clonotype is judged medium-sized (0.01 to 0.1%). The rearrangement joins TRBV5-1 to TRBJ1-5; weak D call: TRBD1 (6 bases). Germline CDR1 and CDR2: SGHRS and YFSETQ. The CDR3 totals 16 residues. V lost 1 base and J lost 4, with 15 bases in between. The CDR3 DNA is TGCGCCAGCAGCTTGACGGGGGCAGTTGGTAATCAGCCCCAGCATTTT. Translating it yields CASSLTGAVGNQPQHF. Full variable domain (missing parts from reference TRBV5-1 and TRBJ1-5): KAGVTQTPRYLIKTRGQQVTLSCSPISGHRSVSWYQQTPGQGLQFLFEYFSETQRNKGNFPGRFSGRQFSNSRSEMNVSTLELGDSALYLCASSLTGAVGNQPQHFGDGTRLSIL.

In the case of this clonotype: This may be a read error: a much more frequent sequence differs by one nucleotide. The chain joins TRBV28 to TRBJ2-3, with 9 bases matching TRBD1. The CDR3 sequence is 14 residues long. CDR1 is MDHEN, CDR2 SYDVKM, per germline. Written as DNA, the CDR3 is TGTGCCACTACGGACAGGGGAAGCACAGATACGCAGTGTTTT. Its translation: CATTDRGSTDTQCF.

V is TRBV2 and J is TRBJ1-1; D perhaps matches TRBD1 (6 bases). Germline V lookup: CDR1 SNHLY, CDR2 FYNNEI. This CDR3 comprises 17 residues. V lost 1 base to trimming and J lost 0 bases, with 15 bases between them. This CDR3 is CASSEVGVGALNTEAFF. The CDR3 DNA reads TGTGCCAGCAGTGAAGTGGGGGTGGGGGCGCTGAACACTGAAGCTTTCTTT.

V gene TRBV3-1 combines with J gene TRBJ2-7; the match to TRBD2 covers 9 bases. The germline gives CDR1 LGHDT, CDR2 YNNKEL (reference sequence). V was clipped by 4 bases and J by 6 bases; unmatched bases: 10. CDR3 size: 15 residues. The CDR3 region is CASSPGWLAGFEQYF. For the CDR3, the DNA is TGTGCCAGCAGCCCTGGGTGGCTAGCGGGGTTCGAGCAGTACTTC.

This chain links TRBV30 with TRBJ2-5; tentatively, D is TRBD1 (6 bases). Trimming cost V 0 bases and J 4 bases, with 9 bases left between them. CDR3 length: 13 residues. Germline assignment: CDR1 GTSNPN and CDR2 SVGIG (reference sequence). CDR3 sequence (DNA): TGTGCCTGGAGTGTCAGGGGTCGAGAGACCCAGTACTTC. Protein: CAWSVRGRETQYF.

Concerning this clonotype: A much larger clone is a single base away; this may be a read error. The CDR3 bases are TGCAGCGTTGGGCGGAGTGCGCCCGATACGCAGTATTTT. This gives the protein CSVGRSAPDTQYF. This sequence joins TRBV29-1 and TRBJ2-3, with D uncertain. V was cut by 4 bases and J by 6 bases, with 14 bases left in between. Germline assignment: CDR1 SQVTM and CDR2 ANQGSEA. This CDR3 comprises 13 residues.

V usage is TRBV27 and J usage is TRBJ1-6; possibly TRBD1 for D (6 bases). V was cut by 7 bases and J by 8 bases, with 12 bases left in between. This CDR3 comprises 13 residues. CDR1 is MNHEY, CDR2 SMNVEV, per germline (reference sequence). CDR3 in amino acids: CASTNGQYSPLHF. The CDR3 DNA reads as TGTGCCAGCACAAACGGACAGTATTCACCCCTCCACTTT.

In its sample, this clonotype was seen a few times. V is TRBV13 and J is TRBJ2-1; D perhaps matches TRBD2 (6 bases). Germline CDR1 is PRHDT and CDR2 is FYEKMQ (reference sequence). The CDR3 covers 16 residues. Trimming took off 5 bases at V and 0 bases at J, with 14 bases between the two ends. The CDR3 sequence is CASSPWGRSSYNEQFF. As DNA, the CDR3 is TGTGCCAGCAGCCCATGGGGGAGGAGCTCCTACAATGAGCAGTTCTTC.

This chain connects TRBV19 to TRBJ1-1, with D perhaps TRBD1 (5 bases). CDR1 is LNHDA, CDR2 SQIVND, per germline (reference sequence). CDR3 length: 14 amino acids. The ends were cut back, 3 bases at V and 1 base at J, with 9 bases in the middle. CDR3 nucleotide sequence: TGTGCCAGTAGTATCCGGCAGGGGAACACTGAAGCTTTCTTT. Translated: CASSIRQGNTEAFF.

This rearrangement joins TRBV6-5 to TRBJ2-6, with 7 bases lining up with TRBD1. The CDR3 has 15 residues. Germline CDR1 is MNHEY and CDR2 is SVGAGI. V lost 5 bases and J lost 4; bases outside the gene matches: 5. CDR3 coding DNA: TGTGCCAGCAGTACCACAGGGGTCGGGGCCAACGTCCTGACTTTC. Translated: CASSTTGVGANVLTF.

This clonotype is classed as medium-sized. This chain joins TRBV5-1 and TRBJ2-7, with 8 bases that match TRBD2. The germline V gene has CDR1 SGHRS and CDR2 YFSETQ. The CDR3 runs 14 residues. V was clipped by 4 bases and J by 2 bases; unmatched bases: 5. CDR3 DNA: TGCGCCAGCAGCATCGGGGGGGAAACCTACGAGCAGTACTTC. Amino acids: CASSIGGETYEQYF.

J is TRBJ1-5 and V is TRBV7-9, with D perhaps TRBD1 (5 bases). Per germline, CDR1 SEHNR and CDR2 FQNEAQ (reference sequence). This CDR3 is built from 18 residues. The V and J ends lost 5 bases and 2 bases respectively, with 22 bases between them. CDR3 in DNA: TGTGCCAGCAGCGACACAAACCTCGCTAGGGGTGGCAATCAGCCCCAGCATTTT. Amino acid sequence: CASSDTNLARGGNQPQHF.

The genes are TRBV18 and TRBJ1-3; possibly TRBD1 for D (6 bases). Germline V lookup: CDR1 KGHSH, CDR2 LQKENI. The CDR3 covers 14 residues. Trimming took 5 bases from V and 0 from J, leaving 8 bases between them. CDR3 sequence reads: CASSSQGSGNTIYF. CDR3 DNA: TGTGCCAGCTCATCACAGGGCTCTGGAAACACCATATATTTT. Together with reference TRBV18 and TRBJ1-3, the CDR3 gives the full variable domain: NAGVMQNPRHLVRRRGQEARLRCSPMKGHSHVYWYRQLPEEGLKFMVYLQKENIIDESGMPKERFSAEFPKEGPSILRIQQVVRGDSAAYFCASSSQGSGNTIYFGEGSWLTVV.

This clonotype is classed as medium-sized. The chain links TRBV11-2 to TRBJ1-1, with D maybe TRBD1 (5 bases). V was clipped by 5 bases and J by 1 base, with 11 bases between them. There are 14 residues in the CDR3. Germline assignment: CDR1 SGHAT and CDR2 FQNNGV. The CDR3 nucleotides read TGTGCCAGCAGCGACGGGACTCCGAACACTGAAGCTTTCTTT. Translated: CASSDGTPNTEAFF.

This clonotype occurred a few times. The gene calls are TRBV7-6 and TRBJ2-5; a possible D gene is TRBD1 (6 bases). V lost 4 bases and J 4 bases, leaving 13 bases between the germline ends. CDR1 and CDR2 (germline): SGHVS, FNYEAQ. CDR3 size: 14 residues. For the CDR3, the DNA is TGTGCCAGCAGCTACAGGGAATTGGTAGAGACCCAGTACTTC. Translating gives CASSYRELVETQYF.

The chain joins TRBV7-2 to TRBJ1-5; 7 bases match TRBD1. Germline CDR1 and CDR2: SGHTA and FQGNSA. The CDR3 runs 15 residues. Trimming at V came to 5 bases and at J to 0 bases, leaving 4 bases not matched to a gene. CDR3 coding DNA: TGTGCCAGCAGCAAAAGGACAGGTAGCAATCAGCCCCAGCATTTT. Protein: CASSKRTGSNQPQHF.

The genes are TRBV12-3 or TRBV12-4 and TRBJ2-3; TRBD2 matches at 10 bases. V gave up 6 bases and J gave up 0 bases; unmatched junction bases: 3. The CDR3 length is 15 residues. CDR3 bases: TGTGCCAGCAGCGAGCGGGGGGGAAGCACAGATACGCAGTATTTT. Amino acid sequence: CASSERGGSTDTQYF.

The rearrangement joins TRBV29-1 to TRBJ2-2; a weak D match, TRBD2 (6 bases). Trimming took off 7 bases at V and 0 bases at J, with 15 bases between the two ends. CDR3 length: 15 residues. CDR1 and CDR2 from the germline V gene are SQVTM and ANQGSEA. The CDR3 bases are TGCAGCGCAGCGAGGGACTCCGCGAACACCGGGGAGCTGTTTTTT. Translating gives CSAARDSANTGELFF.

This clonotype appeared a few times. This chain uses TRBV4-2 with TRBJ2-2; 7 bases line up with TRBD2. The germline CDR1 and CDR2 sequences are LGHNA and YNFKEQ. The CDR3 length is 17 residues. Trimming at V came to 0 bases and at J to 4 bases, leaving 8 bases not matched to a gene. Here the CDR3 reads CASSQDRGGGGTGELFF. The CDR3 nucleotides are TGTGCCAGCAGCCAAGATCGGGGCGGGGGAGGCACCGGGGAGCTGTTTTTT.

Sample share makes this clonotype medium-sized. The V call is TRBV12-3 or TRBV12-4, the J call TRBJ1-1; 11 bases map to TRBD1. The V gene end was trimmed by 6 bases and the J gene end by 5 bases; junction bases not matched to a gene: 11. This CDR3 contains 16 residues. CDR3 nucleotides: TGTGCCAGCAGCTCGGGACAGGGGGTAGTGGGGACTGAAGCTTTCTTT. This sequence encodes CASSSGQGVVGTEAFF.

As to this clonotype: Being one base from a much bigger clone, this may be a read error. This chain joins TRBV6-5 and TRBJ1-1; the match to TRBD1 covers 10 bases. This CDR3 has 14 residues. Unmatched junction bases numbered 5, after V lost 6 bases and J lost 4 bases. Germline CDR1 reads MNHEY; CDR2 reads SVGAGI. The CDR3 here is CASRSRDRGTEAFF. DNA of the CDR3: TGTGCCAGCAGAAGCCGGGACAGGGGCACTGAAGCTTTCTTT.